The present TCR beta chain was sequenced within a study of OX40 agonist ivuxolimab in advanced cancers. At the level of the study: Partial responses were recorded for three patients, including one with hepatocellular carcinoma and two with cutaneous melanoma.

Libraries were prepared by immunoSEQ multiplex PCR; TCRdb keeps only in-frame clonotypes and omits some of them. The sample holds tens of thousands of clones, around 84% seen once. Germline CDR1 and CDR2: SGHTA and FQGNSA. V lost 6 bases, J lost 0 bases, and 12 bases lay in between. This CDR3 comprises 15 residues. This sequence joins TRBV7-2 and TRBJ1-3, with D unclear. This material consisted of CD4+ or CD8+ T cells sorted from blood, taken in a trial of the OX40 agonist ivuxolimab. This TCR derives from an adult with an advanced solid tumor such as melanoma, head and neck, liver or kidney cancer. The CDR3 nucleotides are TGTGCCAGCAGTGCTCGAAGCCGCTCTGGAAACACCATATATTTT. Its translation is CASSARSRSGNTIYF. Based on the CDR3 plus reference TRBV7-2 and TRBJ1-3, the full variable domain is GAGVSQSPSNKVTEKGKDVELRCDPISGHTALYWYRQSLGQGLEFLIYFQGNSAPDKSGLPSDRFSAERTGGSVSTLTIQRTQQEDSAVYLCASSARSRSGNTIYFGEGSWLTVV.